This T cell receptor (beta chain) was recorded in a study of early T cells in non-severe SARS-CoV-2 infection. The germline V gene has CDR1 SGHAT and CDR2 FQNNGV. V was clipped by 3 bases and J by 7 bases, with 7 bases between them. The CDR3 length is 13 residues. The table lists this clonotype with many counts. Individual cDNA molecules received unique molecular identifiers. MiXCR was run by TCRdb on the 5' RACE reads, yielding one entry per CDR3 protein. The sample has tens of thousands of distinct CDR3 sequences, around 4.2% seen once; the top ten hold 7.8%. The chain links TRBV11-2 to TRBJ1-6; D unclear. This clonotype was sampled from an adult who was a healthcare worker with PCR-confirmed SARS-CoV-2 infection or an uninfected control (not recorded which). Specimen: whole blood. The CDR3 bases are TGTGCCAGCAGCTTCGACTCGAATTCACCCCTCCACTTT. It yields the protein CASSFDSNSPLHF.